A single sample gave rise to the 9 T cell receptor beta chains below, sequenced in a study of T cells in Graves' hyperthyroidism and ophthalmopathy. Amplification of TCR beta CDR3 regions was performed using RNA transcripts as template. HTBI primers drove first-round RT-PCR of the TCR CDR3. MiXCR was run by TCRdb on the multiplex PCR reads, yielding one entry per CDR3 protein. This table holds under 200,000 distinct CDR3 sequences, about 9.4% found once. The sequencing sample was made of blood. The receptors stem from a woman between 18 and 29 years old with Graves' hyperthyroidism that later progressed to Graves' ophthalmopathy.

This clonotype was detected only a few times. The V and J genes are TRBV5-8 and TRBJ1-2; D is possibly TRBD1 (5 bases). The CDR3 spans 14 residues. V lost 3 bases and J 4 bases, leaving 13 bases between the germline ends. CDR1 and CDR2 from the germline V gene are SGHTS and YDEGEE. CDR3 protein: CASSSGHTFYGYTF. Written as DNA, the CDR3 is TGTGCCAGCAGCTCAGGACACACCTTCTATGGCTACACCTTC. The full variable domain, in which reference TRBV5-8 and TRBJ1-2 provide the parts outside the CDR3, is EAGVTQSPTHLIKTRGQQATLRCSPISGHTSVYWYQQALGLGLQFLLWYDEGEERNRGNFPPRFSGRQFPNYSSELNVNALELEDSALYLCASSSGHTFYGYTFGSGTRLTVV.

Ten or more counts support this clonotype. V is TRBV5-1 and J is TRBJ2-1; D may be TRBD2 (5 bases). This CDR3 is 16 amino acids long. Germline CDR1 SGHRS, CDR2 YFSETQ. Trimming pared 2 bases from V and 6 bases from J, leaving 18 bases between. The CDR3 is CASSLVTGRLGNEQFF. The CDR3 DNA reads TGCGCCAGCAGCTTAGTTACGGGGAGATTAGGCAATGAGCAGTTCTTC. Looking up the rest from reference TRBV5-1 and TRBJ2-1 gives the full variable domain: KAGVTQTPRYLIKTRGQQVTLSCSPISGHRSVSWYQQTPGQGLQFLFEYFSETQRNKGNFPGRFSGRQFSNSRSEMNVSTLELGDSALYLCASSLVTGRLGNEQFFGPGTRLTVL.

This CDR3 is CASSIDGVGAYEQYF. The CDR3 nucleotides read TGTGCCAGTAGTATAGATGGGGTAGGCGCCTACGAGCAGTACTTC. This chain links TRBV19 with TRBJ2-7; D is ambiguous. Germline lookup yields CDR1 LNHDA and CDR2 SQIVND (reference sequence). The V gene lost 0 bases and the J gene lost 2 bases, with 11 bases spanning the gap. The CDR3 loop spans 15 amino acids.

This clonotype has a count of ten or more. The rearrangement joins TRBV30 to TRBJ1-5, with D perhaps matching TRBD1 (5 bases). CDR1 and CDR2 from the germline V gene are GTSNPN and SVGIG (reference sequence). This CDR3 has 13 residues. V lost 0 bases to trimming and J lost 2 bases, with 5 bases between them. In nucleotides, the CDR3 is TGTGCCTGGAGTGTAGGGGGCAATCAGCCCCAGCATTTT. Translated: CAWSVGGNQPQHF.

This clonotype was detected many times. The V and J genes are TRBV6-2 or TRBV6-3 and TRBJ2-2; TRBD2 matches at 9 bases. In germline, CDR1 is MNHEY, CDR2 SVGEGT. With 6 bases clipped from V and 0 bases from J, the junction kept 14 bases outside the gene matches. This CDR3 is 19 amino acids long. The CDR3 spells CASRPGVLAGPANTGELFF. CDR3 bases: TGTGCCAGCAGACCCGGCGTGCTAGCGGGGCCAGCGAACACCGGGGAGCTGTTTTTT.

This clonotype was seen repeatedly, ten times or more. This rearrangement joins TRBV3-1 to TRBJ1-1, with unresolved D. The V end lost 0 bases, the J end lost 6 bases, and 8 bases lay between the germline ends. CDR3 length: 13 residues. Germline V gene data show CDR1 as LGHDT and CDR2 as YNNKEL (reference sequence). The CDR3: CASSQDRVAEAFF. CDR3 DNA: TGTGCCAGCAGCCAAGACAGAGTCGCTGAAGCTTTCTTT.

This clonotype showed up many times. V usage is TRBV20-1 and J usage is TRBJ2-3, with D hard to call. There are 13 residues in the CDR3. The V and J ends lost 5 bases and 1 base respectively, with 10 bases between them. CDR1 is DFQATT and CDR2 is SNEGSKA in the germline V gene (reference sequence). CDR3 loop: CSAAKVGTDTQYF. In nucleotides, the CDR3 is TGCAGTGCTGCAAAGGTGGGCACAGATACGCAGTATTTT.

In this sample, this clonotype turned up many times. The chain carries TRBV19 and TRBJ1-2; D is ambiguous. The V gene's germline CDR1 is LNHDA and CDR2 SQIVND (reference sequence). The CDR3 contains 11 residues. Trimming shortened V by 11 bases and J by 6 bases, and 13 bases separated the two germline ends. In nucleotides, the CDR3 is TGTGCCGGAAGGACGGGAAATGGCTACACCTTC. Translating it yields CAGRTGNGYTF.

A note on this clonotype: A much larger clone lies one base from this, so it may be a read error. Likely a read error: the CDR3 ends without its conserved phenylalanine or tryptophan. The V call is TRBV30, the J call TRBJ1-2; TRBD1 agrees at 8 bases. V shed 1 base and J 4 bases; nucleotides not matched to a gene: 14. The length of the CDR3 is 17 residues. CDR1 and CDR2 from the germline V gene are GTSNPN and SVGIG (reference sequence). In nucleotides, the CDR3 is TGTGCCTGGAGTGGGGTCCCGGACAGGGTAGGAGGCTATGGCTACACCCTC. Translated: CAWSGVPDRVGGYGYTL.